This passage covers 9 T cell receptor beta chains from one sample sequenced in a study of identical twins. In TCRdb, the 5' RACE reads were re-called with MiXCR into one record per CDR3 protein. This sample carries about 330,000 distinct CDR3 sequences, roughly an eighth of them seen once, and the ten largest clones take just over 7%. These same records also appear under a second study, on yellow fever vaccine responses in identical twins.

The specimen sequenced was CD8+ T cells sorted from blood. The receptor source for this set is a woman younger than 35 in good health.

This clonotype was detected ten times or more. This rearrangement joins TRBV7-7 to TRBJ2-7; D not resolved. The CDR3 runs to 14 residues. The germline V gene encodes CDR1 SSHAT and CDR2 FNYEAQ (reference sequence). V lost 5 bases to trimming and J lost 4 bases, with 15 bases between them. CDR3 region: CASSPLLSPYEQYF. The CDR3 DNA reads TGTGCCAGCAGCCCCCTATTAAGCCCATACGAGCAGTACTTC.

This clonotype appeared many times. V and J are TRBV4-1 and TRBJ2-7; tentatively, D is TRBD1 or TRBD2 (5 bases each). The CDR3 has 17 amino acids. Trimming pared 0 bases from V and 0 bases from J, leaving 15 bases between. Germline CDR1 and CDR2: MGHRA and YSYEKL. The CDR3 region has the DNA TGCGCCAGCAGCCAAGAGTACCCGGGACGGGTCTCCTACGAGCAGTACGTC. Translating it yields CASSQEYPGRVSYEQYV.

The V and J genes are TRBV6-4 and TRBJ2-1, with TRBD1 matching 10 bases. Trimming at V came to 2 bases and at J to 8 bases, leaving 6 bases not matched to a gene. This CDR3 is built from 15 residues. Looked up from germline, CDR1 is MRHNA and CDR2 is SNTAGT. This chain's CDR3 is CASSDAGQGSDEQFF. In nucleotides, the CDR3 is TGTGCCAGCAGTGACGCGGGACAGGGGAGCGATGAGCAGTTCTTC.

This clonotype occurred a few times. The J gene is TRBJ2-1, the V gene TRBV24-1; D gene ambiguous. The CDR3 extends over 12 amino acids. V gave up 1 base and J gave up 11 bases, with 8 bases separating them. Germline CDR1 and CDR2: KGHDR and SFDVKD. CDR3 nucleotides: TGTGCCACCAGTGATTTCAAGAACCAGCAGTTCTTC. This codes for CATSDFKNQQFF.

The V and J genes are TRBV19 and TRBJ1-1; the D gene is possibly TRBD1 (6 bases). The CDR3 length is 11 residues. Per germline, CDR1 LNHDA and CDR2 SQIVND (reference sequence). The germline V and J ends were trimmed by 7 bases and 7 bases, with 10 bases remaining between them. CDR3 amino acids: CASNQGFEAFF. Here the CDR3 DNA reads TGTGCCAGTAACCAGGGGTTTGAAGCTTTCTTT.

This clonotype was observed a few times. The chain employs TRBV13 and TRBJ2-1, with TRBD2 matching over 15 bases. J lost 8 bases, V lost 4 bases, and 3 bases had no gene match. The CDR3 has 15 residues. CDR1 is PRHDT and CDR2 is FYEKMQ in the germline V gene (reference sequence). The CDR3 DNA reads as TGTGCCAGCAGCTCCGGACTAGCGGGGGGGTATGAGCAGTTCTTC. Protein: CASSSGLAGGYEQFF.

The rearrangement links TRBV27 to TRBJ2-7; D gene ambiguous. CDR3 size: 13 residues. V dropped 5 bases and J dropped 6 bases, with 14 bases sitting between them. CDR1 MNHEY and CDR2 SMNVEV come from the germline V gene (reference sequence). The CDR3 DNA sequence: TGTGCCAGCAGTGTAACCATCTCGGGCGAGCAGTACTTC. It yields the protein CASSVTISGEQYF.

The rearrangement links TRBV5-5 to TRBJ1-1, with D maybe TRBD1 (5 bases). CDR1 is SGHKS, CDR2 YYEKEE, per germline (reference sequence). V lost 0 bases to trimming and J lost 3 bases, with 6 bases between them. This CDR3 has 13 amino acids. The CDR3 loop is CASSLDRHTEAFF. The DNA of the CDR3 is TGTGCCAGCAGCTTGGACAGGCACACTGAAGCTTTCTTT. The complete variable domain, with remaining parts taken from reference TRBV5-5 and TRBJ1-1, reads DAGVTQSPTHLIKTRGQQVTLRCSPISGHKSVSWYQQVLGQGPQFIFQYYEKEERGRGNFPDRFSARQFPNYSSELNVNALLLGDSALYLCASSLDRHTEAFFGQGTRLTVV.

In nucleotides, the CDR3 is TGTGCCAGCAGCGTATCGACAGGTAACAATGAGCAGTTCTTC. It translates to CASSVSTGNNEQFF. The chain employs TRBV9 and TRBJ2-1, with a tentative D call TRBD1 (6 bases). Per germline, CDR1 SGDLS and CDR2 YYNGEE. The CDR3 runs 14 residues. V was pared by 1 base and J by 5 bases, with 10 bases between.